The 7 T cell receptor beta chains given below trace back to one sample, sequenced in a study of cytotoxic CD8 clonotypes in ibrutinib-treated CLL. Sequenced by immunoSEQ multiplex PCR; TCRdb stores in-frame clones only, minus some. The sample carries 140,000 to 150,000 clones, about 75% recorded once. This material consisted of PBMCs, taken after 24 months of ibrutinib treatment. The receptors come from a human donor with chronic lymphocytic leukemia.

This CDR3 is CASSEIAGAFEQFF. Written as DNA, the CDR3 is TGTGCCAGCAGTGAAATAGCGGGAGCGTTTGAGCAGTTCTTC. This chain joins TRBV6-1 and TRBJ2-1; 9 bases map to TRBD2. The germline V gene encodes CDR1 MNHNS and CDR2 SASEGT. The CDR3 is 14 residues long. Trimming removed 2 bases from V and 9 bases from J; junction bases left unmatched: 5.

In nucleotides, the CDR3 is TGTGCCAGCAGCCCGCCGGGAGGCGACTTACACTCTGGGGCCAACGTCCTGACTTTC. It specifies CASSPPGGDLHSGANVLTF. This rearrangement joins TRBV7-9 to TRBJ2-6, with 7 bases matching TRBD2. Germline V lookup: CDR1 SEHNR, CDR2 FQNEAQ (reference sequence). Trimming removed 5 bases from V and 0 bases from J; junction bases left unmatched: 13. This CDR3 is built from 19 residues.

The chain has TRBV6-1 and TRBJ2-1; perhaps TRBD2 as D (5 bases). CDR1 and CDR2 from the germline V gene are MNHNS and SASEGT. Deletions cut 0 bases from V and 9 bases from J, with 12 bases between. This CDR3 is 14 amino acids long. The CDR3 loop reads CASSEAPVAGEQFF. The CDR3 DNA reads TGTGCCAGCAGTGAAGCACCCGTGGCGGGTGAGCAGTTCTTC.

The chain combines TRBV7-9 with TRBJ2-3; 9 nucleotides align to TRBD1. CDR3 length: 14 residues. Germline CDR1 SEHNR, CDR2 FQNEAQ (reference sequence). The V and J ends lost 3 bases and 4 bases, in that order; junction bases with no gene match: 2. The CDR3 loop is CASSFGTGPDTQYF. CDR3 DNA: TGTGCCAGCAGCTTCGGGACAGGGCCAGATACGCAGTATTTT. Complete variable domain (other parts from reference TRBV7-9 and TRBJ2-3): DTGVSQNPRHKITKRGQNVTFRCDPISEHNRLYWYRQTLGQGPEFLTYFQNEAQLEKSRLLSDRFSAERPKGSFSTLEIQRTEQGDSAMYLCASSFGTGPDTQYFGPGTRLTVL.

V and J are TRBV5-4 and TRBJ2-3, with TRBD2 identical over 8 bases. The CDR3 has 16 residues. The germline gives CDR1 SGHNT, CDR2 YYREEE (reference sequence). V dropped 4 bases and J dropped 0; count of bases not matched to a gene: 7. DNA of the CDR3: TGTGCCAGCAGCCCGGGGGGCGGGGGGAGCACAGATACGCAGTATTTT. Protein product: CASSPGGGGSTDTQYF.

In this sample, this clone turned up a few times. V is TRBV28 and J is TRBJ1-2; 8 nucleotides align to TRBD1. CDR3 size: 17 residues. Per the germline V gene, CDR1 is MDHEN and CDR2 is SYDVKM. J gave up 6 bases and V 2 bases, and 14 bases lay outside the gene matches. The CDR3, as DNA: TGTGCCAGCAGTTTAATGGCAGGGGGCGGACCCCCCAATGGCTACACCTTC. This codes for CASSLMAGGGPPNGYTF.

V is TRBV7-9 and J is TRBJ2-3; D is unresolved. The germline CDR1 and CDR2 sequences are SEHNR and FQNEAQ (reference sequence). V was pared by 1 base and J by 2 bases, with 10 bases between. This CDR3 is 15 amino acids long. The CDR3 DNA reads TGTGCCAGCAGCTTAGGGGGAATTCTCACAGATACGCAGTATTTT. As protein: CASSLGGILTDTQYF.